This T cell receptor beta chain was sequenced during a study of T cells after yellow fever vaccination. For the study at large: Preparation used SMART-Seq v4 Ultra Low Input for the low-cell-number fractions. Study-level findings and limits: The secondary response was weaker but peaked faster, day 5 versus 15. Primary-vaccination clones mostly resurfaced post-booster (under 98% CD4, 85% to 90% CD8).

At least ten counts were recorded for this clonotype. TCRdb ran MiXCR on the 5' RACE reads and lists one entry per CDR3 protein. Altogether 20,000 to 25,000 distinct CDR3 sequences are present, around 5.2% being singletons, with the ten largest covering around 20%. V lost 2 bases and J lost 6, with 7 bases in between. The CDR3 runs to 12 residues. CDR1 ENHRY and CDR2 SYGVKD come from the germline V gene. This chain connects TRBV10-3 to TRBJ1-1; unclear D gene. The sequencing used PBMCs, either bulk or a sorted T-cell subset (CD4+, CD8+, memory, or dextramer-sorted; not recorded which), collected more than 35 days after the first yellow fever vaccination. The TCR comes from a man aged 18 to 29 who received the YFV17D yellow fever vaccine. CDR3 coding DNA: TGTGCCATCAGTGAGGTCCCGCCTGAAGCTTTCTTT. As protein: CAISEVPPEAFF.